The 20 T cell receptor beta chains presented below share a single source sample, sequenced in a study of T cell clusters in autoimmune cytopenias. TRB rearrangements were amplified by touch-down multiplex PCR with mixed TRB-A/B primers. Following a re-call of the multiplex PCR reads, TCRdb has one entry per CDR3 protein and lacks DNA. Its listing shows about 15,000 distinct CDR3 sequences. Each sample's input was 250 to 300 ng genomic DNA, roughly 38,000 genome equivalents. These data also formed part of another study, on T cell repertoires in aging, cancer and after chemotherapy.

The specimen was peripheral blood. The receptors come from a human donor in good health.

The chain employs TRBV19 and TRBJ2-1; TCRdb returns TRBD2, unconfirmable since there is no DNA. The CDR3 runs to 15 residues. Germline CDR1 LNHDA, CDR2 SQIVND (reference sequence). The CDR3 loop is CASSIDPREGGKQFF.

The chain is built from TRBV13 and TRBJ1-1; no DNA is available, so the TRBD1 call from TCRdb remains unchecked. CDR3 length equals 15 residues. The germline V gene encodes CDR1 PRHDT and CDR2 FYEKMQ (reference sequence). CDR3 amino acids: CASSHRATYVTEAFF. Combining the CDR3 with reference TRBV13 and TRBJ1-1 gives the whole variable domain AAGVIQSPRHLIKEKRETATLKCYPIPRHDTVYWYQQGPGQDPQFLISFYEKMQSDKGSIPDRFSAQQFSDYHSELNMSSLELGDSALYFCASSHRATYVTEAFFGQGTRLTVV.

V usage is TRBV30 and J usage is TRBJ2-1; TCRdb names TRBD2, which stays unverified in the absence of DNA. The germline CDR1 and CDR2 sequences are GTSNPN and SVGIG (reference sequence). CDR3 length: 14 residues. CDR3 residues: CAWESGRAPNEQFF.

According to its frequency, this clonotype is medium-sized. The chain is built from TRBV29-1 and TRBJ1-1. From germline, CDR1 is SQVTM and CDR2 ANQGSEA. The CDR3 covers 11 residues. The CDR3 region is CSATINTEAFF.

V and J are TRBV18 and TRBJ2-5. The CDR3 sequence is 13 residues long. Germline V lookup: CDR1 KGHSH, CDR2 LQKENI. The CDR3 protein is CASSPLGRETQYF.

Here the CDR3 reads CASSPRLAGVSYNEQFF. The chain combines TRBV11-1 with TRBJ2-1; the TCRdb call, TRBD2, lacks DNA for checking. Germline-derived CDR1 and CDR2 are SGHAT and FQDESV (reference sequence). The CDR3 spans 17 residues.

The chain couples TRBV27 to TRBJ2-1; checking the TCRdb D call of TRBD2 is not possible without DNA. The CDR3 runs to 13 residues. Per germline, CDR1 MNHEY and CDR2 SMNVEV (reference sequence). This CDR3 is CASSLTPGGEQFF.

V is TRBV30 and J is TRBJ2-1; there is no DNA to check the TCRdb D call of TRBD1. Germline V gene lookup returns CDR1 GTSNPN and CDR2 SVGIG (reference sequence). The CDR3 has 12 residues. CDR3 residues: CAWDNRGNEQFF.

The genes are TRBV15 and TRBJ2-1; lacking DNA, the TRBD1 call made by TCRdb goes unchecked. The CDR3 contains 15 residues. The V gene's germline CDR1 is LNHNV and CDR2 YYDKDF (reference sequence). Here the CDR3 reads CATSPSPAAWNEQFF.

The rearrangement uses TRBV5-6 and TRBJ2-5; TCRdb designates TRBD1, a call that cannot be tested without DNA. The CDR3 extends over 12 amino acids. CDR1 and CDR2 from the germline V gene are SGHDT and YYEEEE. The CDR3 sequence: CASSLGRGTQYF.

CDR3 in amino acids: CAWRRGEKLFF. The V call is TRBV30, the J call TRBJ1-4; TCRdb's D call, TRBD1, is unchecked because there is no DNA. Germline values: CDR1 GTSNPN, CDR2 SVGIG (reference sequence). This CDR3 region has 11 residues. The entire variable domain, with the rest obtained from reference TRBV30 and TRBJ1-4, is as follows: SQTIHQWPATLVQPVGSPLSLECTVEGTSNPNLYWYRQAAGRGLQLLFYSVGIGQISSEVPQNLSASRPQDRQFILSSKKLLLSDSGFYLCAWRRGEKLFFGSGTQLSVL.

This clonotype is called medium-sized based on its frequency. The chain recombines TRBV11-1 with TRBJ2-7. Germline loops: CDR1 SGHAT, CDR2 FQDESV (reference sequence). The CDR3 length is 15 residues. CDR3 loop: CASSLGGIPSYEQYF.

The V call is TRBV24-1, the J call TRBJ2-5; TCRdb gives TRBD1 as the D gene, but with no DNA this cannot be confirmed. Germline V gives CDR1 KGHDR, CDR2 SFDVKD. The CDR3 consists of 17 residues. CDR3 sequence: CATSDPLRGDTSETQYF.

V usage is TRBV7-2 and J usage is TRBJ2-5; the TRBD1 assignment by TCRdb is unverifiable without DNA. The CDR3 totals 15 residues. Germline V CDR1 and CDR2: SGHTA, FQGNSA. The CDR3 region is CASSLATGGSETQYF.

This chain joins TRBV6-5 and TRBJ2-1; TCRdb proposes TRBD1, but this gene call is untestable without DNA. Germline loops: CDR1 MNHEY, CDR2 SVGAGI. This CDR3 has 15 residues. The CDR3 sequence: CASRGAGTGGNEQFF.

This chain connects TRBV7-6 to TRBJ2-7. This CDR3 has 12 residues. Looked up from germline, CDR1 is SGHVS and CDR2 is FNYEAQ. Here the CDR3 reads CASSLEYGEQYF.

V gene TRBV30 combines with J gene TRBJ2-5. The CDR3 has 12 amino acids. Looked up from germline, CDR1 is GTSNPN and CDR2 is SVGIG (reference sequence). The CDR3 reads CAWMASTKTQYF. The variable domain in full, completed from reference TRBV30 and TRBJ2-5, reads SQTIHQWPATLVQPVGSPLSLECTVEGTSNPNLYWYRQAAGRGLQLLFYSVGIGQISSEVPQNLSASRPQDRQFILSSKKLLLSDSGFYLCAWMASTKTQYFGPGTRLLVL.

The chain is built from TRBV11-3 and TRBJ2-5; TCRdb gives TRBD2 as the D gene, but with no DNA this cannot be confirmed. Germline-derived CDR1 and CDR2 are SGHNT and YENEEA. CDR3 length equals 15 residues. CDR3 in amino acids: CASRSTSGRAETQYF.

The chain uses TRBV12-3 or TRBV12-4 and TRBJ2-2; the TCRdb call, TRBD1, lacks DNA for checking. The CDR3 is made up of 14 amino acids. The CDR3 reads CASKTGQNTGELFF.

The chain combines TRBV13 with TRBJ2-3; TCRdb names TRBD2, which stays unverified in the absence of DNA. The CDR3 sequence is 15 residues long. Germline V gene data show CDR1 as PRHDT and CDR2 as FYEKMQ (reference sequence). CDR3 sequence: CASRDRGRSTDTQYF.